Described below is a single T cell receptor beta chain sequence and its context. Its antigen is still unknown. Base-call qualities are not available, and no considerably larger clone is one nucleotide away. The TCR beta CDR3 region was amplified with a multiplex PCR system whose first round ran for 10 cycles using 32 V-gene forward primers and 13 J-gene reverse primers. First-round PCR used a QIAGEN Multiplex PCR Kit, and primer sequences were filed in Chinese patent CN105087789A. In a second PCR round, Illumina universal primers were added with the Phusion High-Fidelity PCR Kit. The TCR libraries underwent paired-end sequencing with a read length of 151 bp on the Illumina HiSeq X Ten platform. The paper's data handling went like this. Cutadapt was used to discard reads without multiplex PCR primers, PEAR merged the read pairs, and MiXCR with default settings called the CDR3 regions. Repertoire diversity was assessed by Shannon entropy, and clonality was calculated as one minus the Shannon entropy divided by the ln of the count of productive unique sequences. A clonotype counted as a dominant or high-frequency T-cell clone when its frequency was 0.5% or higher. In-frame beta chains were kept once TCRdb had trimmed the public reads at Q25 with fastp and called clones with MiXCR. Here each entry gathers all rows of one CDR3 protein and keeps the most common genes and DNA. TCRdb, rather than the study authors, made the V and J calls. The sample records 30,000 to 40,000 distinct CDR3 sequences, less than 35% of which are singletons. Roughly 4.3% of the sample is taken by the ten largest.

This entry belongs to a study of immune heterogeneity within non-small cell lung tumors (dated by TCRdb to between 2018 and 2020). With respect to the entire study: By histology, a few squamous cell carcinomas, 10 non-squamous carcinomas and 1 tumor not otherwise specified were included. TCR repertoires were analyzed from approximately 60 tumor loci of some 16 patients, whereas transcriptome data were available for only roughly 40 loci from 11 to 13 patients. Binding of neoantigens to the HLA alleles of each patient was predicted with netMHCpan-3.0 for mutant peptides of 8 to 11 amino acids. To examine intratumoral immune heterogeneity, the study used whole-exome sequencing, RNA-seq and TCR beta repertoire sequencing on multiple spatially distinct regions of each NSCLC tumor. Broad study findings and their caveats: High-frequency TCR beta clonotypes were found to be largely distinct between individual patients. Within a given patient, the same dominant CDR3B clonotypes showed up repeatedly across loci, although different tumor locations also carried unique high-frequency clones. Local tumor mutational burden and local T-cell repertoire clonality had a statistically significant but moderate positive correlation (R around 0.35).

Reading from cysteine to phenylalanine, the CDR3 counts 16 amino acids. Only the CDR3 region is kept as DNA, spanning 48 bases read in frame from base 1. The germline ends are 21 bases apart after V is trimmed by 4 bases and J by 6 bases. Based on the germline V gene, the CDR1 and CDR2 sequences are SGHDN and FVKESK. Genomic DNA extracted from bulk tumor tissue served as TCR template, with 600 ng gDNA amplified per sample. During surgery, multiple biopsies were taken from each primary tumor and placed as far apart as possible within the tumor mass. The study cohort was described as untreated, and patients were newly diagnosed NSCLC cases undergoing curative surgery. The donors were approximately 14 patients with newly diagnosed non-small cell lung cancer who were having surgery with curative intent. A couple of independent pathologists reviewed the resected tumor masses. Sequencing was performed only on DNA and RNA samples of high quality.

The chain couples TRBV14 to TRBJ1-1; the D gene cannot be named for sure. The receptor's source is a man between 35 and 55 years old with non-small cell lung cancer. The sample was lung tumor tissue. CDR3 reads: CASSLPGGPRASEAFF. The DNA sequence is as follows: TGTGCCAGCAGCCTCCCAGGAGGTCCCCGGGCGTCTGAAGCTTTCTTT.